Presented here are 21 T cell receptor beta chains from one specimen sequenced in a study of control samples from healthy donors and cancer patients. Assay: immunoSEQ multiplex PCR; the TCRdb copy retains only in-frame clones and omits some. This table holds 35,000 to 40,000 clones, around 83% found once. The sequenced sample was PBMCs. The receptors shown here come from a woman in her sixties or seventies with lung cancer.

The rearrangement joins TRBV3-1 (or the pseudogene TRBV3-2) to TRBJ1-2; 11 bases are a match to TRBD1. The CDR3 is made up of 16 amino acids. CDR1 and CDR2 from the germline V gene are LGHDT and YNNKEL (reference sequence). V shed 1 base and J 2 bases; nucleotides not matched to a gene: 3. DNA of the CDR3: TGTGCCAGCAGCCAAGGGACAGGGGGCAGGAACTATGGCTACACCTTC. Encoded protein: CASSQGTGGRNYGYTF.

J is TRBJ2-2 and V is TRBV5-6; no definite D call. Germline V gene sequence: CDR1 SGHDT, CDR2 YYEEEE. The germline V and J ends were trimmed by 1 base and 1 base, with 14 bases remaining between them. The length of the CDR3 is 17 residues. In nucleotides, the CDR3 is TGTGCCAGCAGCTTGAATTTCGAGGAGCGGAACACCGGGGAGCTGTTTTTT. This translates into CASSLNFEERNTGELFF.

The chain employs TRBV19 and TRBJ2-3; 8 bases fit TRBD2. There are 16 residues in the CDR3. The V gene's germline CDR1 is LNHDA and CDR2 SQIVND (reference sequence). After removal of 1 base from V and 1 base from J, the junction contained 4 bases not matched to a gene. CDR3 DNA sequence: TGTGCCAGTAGTATAGGGGGCGGGGGGCGCACAGATACGCAGTATTTT. Its translation is CASSIGGGGRTDTQYF.

The rearrangement links TRBV6-1 to TRBJ2-2; D may be TRBD1 (5 bases). V lost 3 bases and J 15 bases, leaving 17 bases between the germline ends. This CDR3 region has 13 residues. CDR1 and CDR2 (germline): MNHNS, SASEGT. CDR3 in amino acids: CASSDLQGSPVFF. DNA for the CDR3: TGTGCCAGCAGTGACCTCCAGGGCAGCCCGGTGTTTTTT.

This clone was observed once. The rearrangement links TRBV11-3 to TRBJ2-1, with no clear D. The CDR3 contains 13 residues. Germline V gene lookup returns CDR1 SGHNT and CDR2 YENEEA. The V and J ends lost 6 bases and 0 bases respectively, with 6 bases between them. CDR3: CASRRSSYNEQFF. The CDR3 DNA sequence: TGTGCCAGCAGGCGTAGCTCCTACAATGAGCAGTTCTTC.

This rearrangement joins TRBV7-9 to TRBJ2-3; the D call may be TRBD1 or TRBD2 (6 bases each). The CDR3 covers 13 residues. V was cut by 8 bases and J by 7 bases, with 16 bases left in between. From germline, CDR1 is SEHNR and CDR2 FQNEAQ (reference sequence). The CDR3 DNA is TGTGCCAGCGGACAAGGGGGGACAAATACGCAGTATTTT. Translating gives CASGQGGTNTQYF. The full variable domain, with the rest looked up from reference TRBV7-9 and TRBJ2-3, is DTGVSQNPRHKITKRGQNVTFRCDPISEHNRLYWYRQTLGQGPEFLTYFQNEAQLEKSRLLSDRFSAERPKGSFSTLEIQRTEQGDSAMYLCASGQGGTNTQYFGPGTRLTVL.

The chain employs TRBV30 and TRBJ2-1, with a weak D call TRBD2 (5 bases). Germline V lookup: CDR1 GTSNPN, CDR2 SVGIG (reference sequence). Trimming took 0 bases from V and 5 from J, leaving 11 bases between them. This CDR3 has 14 residues. The CDR3 region is CAWSVDGGNNEQFF. As DNA, the CDR3 is TGTGCCTGGAGTGTAGACGGAGGAAACAATGAGCAGTTCTTC.

This clone is a singleton in its sample. The gene calls are TRBV10-3 and TRBJ2-3; D call uncertain. Germline V gives CDR1 ENHRY, CDR2 SYGVKD. CDR3 length: 14 residues. Trimming took off 7 bases at V and 1 base at J, with 12 bases between the two ends. The CDR3, as DNA: TGTGCCATCATGGCTAGATCTGGCACAGATACGCAGTATTTT. It is translated as CAIMARSGTDTQYF.

The V call is TRBV11-3, the J call TRBJ2-3; the D gene could be TRBD1 or TRBD2 (6 bases each). Trimming removed 2 bases at V and 4 bases at J, with 10 bases between. The CDR3 length is 14 residues. Looked up from germline, CDR1 is SGHNT and CDR2 is YENEEA. CDR3 sequence (DNA): TGTGCCAGCAGCTTACGGGGGCTACCAGATACGCAGTATTTT. Encoded protein: CASSLRGLPDTQYF.

The chain has TRBV3-1 (or the pseudogene TRBV3-2) and TRBJ2-2; D gene unclear. Trimming took off 1 base at V and 5 bases at J, with 2 bases between the two ends. The CDR3 contains 12 residues. From germline, CDR1 is LGHDT and CDR2 YNNKEL (reference sequence). The CDR3 coding sequence is TGTGCCAGCAGCCAAGGAACCGGGGAGCTGTTTTTT. Amino acid sequence: CASSQGTGELFF.

The chain links TRBV5-1 to TRBJ2-1, with 11 bases matching TRBD2. Germline assignment: CDR1 SGHRS and CDR2 YFSETQ. V lost 5 bases to trimming and J lost 5 bases; unmatched junction nucleotides: 9. The CDR3 is made up of 16 amino acids. CDR3 bases: TGCGCCAGCAGTTCGCTAGCGGGGGGCATTGACAATGAGCAGTTCTTC. Protein sequence: CASSSLAGGIDNEQFF.

The J gene is TRBJ2-7, the V gene TRBV5-4; no clear D gene. The CDR3 runs to 17 residues. Germline CDR1 and CDR2: SGHNT and YYREEE (reference sequence). The V end was cut by 2 bases, the J end by 0 bases, with 18 bases between. The CDR3 DNA reads TGTGCCAGCAGCTTTCCCCTTCCTGCACAGAGCTCCTACGAGCAGTACTTC. It yields the protein CASSFPLPAQSSYEQYF.

This clone turned up a few times. The chain recombines TRBV6-6 with TRBJ1-5; TRBD1 matches 7 bases. V gave up 5 bases and J gave up 4 bases; unmatched junction bases: 11. The CDR3 contains 16 residues. Germline CDR1 is MNHNY and CDR2 is SVGAGI (reference sequence). The CDR3 spells CASSRDGTVPNQPQHF. The CDR3 DNA reads as TGTGCCAGCAGTCGAGACGGGACAGTCCCGAATCAGCCCCAGCATTTT.

DNA of the CDR3: TGTGCCAGCAGCCCAACAGGGGTGGTCGGCTACACCTTC. This codes for CASSPTGVVGYTF. V is TRBV5-4 and J is TRBJ1-2, with 7 nucleotides matching TRBD1. Trimming took 4 bases from V and 8 from J; bases not matched to a gene: 8. There are 13 residues in the CDR3. Looked up from germline, CDR1 is SGHNT and CDR2 is YYREEE (reference sequence).

The chain uses TRBV11-2 and TRBJ1-1; 7 bases align to TRBD1. The V gene end was trimmed by 5 bases and the J gene end by 4 bases; junction bases not matched to a gene: 7. This CDR3 has 14 amino acids. Germline V gene data show CDR1 as SGHAT and CDR2 as FQNNGV. The CDR3 sequence is CASSPVTGPTEAFF. The CDR3 DNA reads as TGTGCCAGCAGCCCCGTGACAGGGCCCACTGAAGCTTTCTTT.

This chain links TRBV3-1 (or the pseudogene TRBV3-2) with TRBJ1-3; tentative D call: TRBD1 (5 bases). V dropped 1 base and J dropped 4 bases, with 14 bases sitting between them. This CDR3 is 16 amino acids long. The germline gives CDR1 LGHDT, CDR2 YNNKEL (reference sequence). The CDR3 sequence is CASSQGIGATGNTIYF. In DNA form, the CDR3 reads TGTGCCAGCAGCCAAGGGATAGGGGCTACAGGAAACACCATATATTTT.

The chain recombines TRBV11-2 with TRBJ1-1; D is possibly TRBD1 (5 bases). The germline CDR1 and CDR2 sequences are SGHAT and FQNNGV. Trimming removed 5 bases at V and 3 bases at J, with 16 bases between. This CDR3 region has 15 residues. The CDR3 nucleotides read TGTGCCAGCAGCCAGGGCCAGGGAGGAGACACTGAAGCTTTCTTT. Its translation: CASSQGQGGDTEAFF.

There are a few counts of this clone. This rearrangement joins TRBV7-9 to TRBJ1-6, with D maybe TRBD1 (5 bases). Trimming cost V 4 bases and J 9 bases, with 13 bases left between them. The CDR3 extends over 14 amino acids. Looked up from germline, CDR1 is SEHNR and CDR2 is FQNEAQ (reference sequence). CDR3 protein: CASSYSLGRSPLHF. The CDR3 DNA sequence: TGTGCCAGCAGCTACTCCCTGGGGCGTTCACCCCTCCACTTT.

This clone was observed a few times. The genes are TRBV7-2 and TRBJ2-1; D gene uncertain. V lost 5 bases and J lost 3, with 17 bases in between. This CDR3 has 16 amino acids. Germline V gene sequence: CDR1 SGHTA, CDR2 FQGNSA. The CDR3 DNA reads as TGTGCCAGCAGCGCGCAGACCGCAAGGATCTACAATGAGCAGTTCTTC. Its protein product is CASSAQTARIYNEQFF.

This sequence joins TRBV12-3 or TRBV12-4 and TRBJ1-2; D gene uncertain. CDR3 length: 13 amino acids. V was pared by 5 bases and J by 0 bases, with 7 bases between. The CDR3 loop reads CASSESANYGYTF. The CDR3 nucleotides are TGTGCCAGCAGTGAATCCGCTAACTATGGCTACACCTTC.

This chain joins TRBV18 and TRBJ2-1; 9 bases match TRBD2. Trimming removed 5 bases from V and 8 bases from J; junction bases left unmatched: 4. Germline CDR1 reads KGHSH; CDR2 reads LQKENI. CDR3 size: 13 residues. CDR3 bases: TGTGCCAGCTCAGCGGGGGGGCGGTATGAGCAGTTCTTC. This gives the protein CASSAGGRYEQFF. The full variable domain, completed using reference TRBV18 and TRBJ2-1, is NAGVMQNPRHLVRRRGQEARLRCSPMKGHSHVYWYRQLPEEGLKFMVYLQKENIIDESGMPKERFSAEFPKEGPSILRIQQVVRGDSAAYFCASSAGGRYEQFFGPGTRLTVL.